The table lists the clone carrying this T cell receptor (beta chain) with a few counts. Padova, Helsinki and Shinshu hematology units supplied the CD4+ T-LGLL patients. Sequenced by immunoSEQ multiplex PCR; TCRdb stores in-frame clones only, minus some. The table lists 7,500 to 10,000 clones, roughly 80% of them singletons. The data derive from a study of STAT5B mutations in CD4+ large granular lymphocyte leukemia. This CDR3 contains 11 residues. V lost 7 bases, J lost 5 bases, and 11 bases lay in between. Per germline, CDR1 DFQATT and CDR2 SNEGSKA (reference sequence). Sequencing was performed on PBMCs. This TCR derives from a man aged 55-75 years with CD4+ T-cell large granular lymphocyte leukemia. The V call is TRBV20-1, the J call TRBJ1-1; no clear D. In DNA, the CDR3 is TGCAGTGTTCCGGGTCGGACTGAAGCTTTCTTT. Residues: CSVPGRTEAFF.